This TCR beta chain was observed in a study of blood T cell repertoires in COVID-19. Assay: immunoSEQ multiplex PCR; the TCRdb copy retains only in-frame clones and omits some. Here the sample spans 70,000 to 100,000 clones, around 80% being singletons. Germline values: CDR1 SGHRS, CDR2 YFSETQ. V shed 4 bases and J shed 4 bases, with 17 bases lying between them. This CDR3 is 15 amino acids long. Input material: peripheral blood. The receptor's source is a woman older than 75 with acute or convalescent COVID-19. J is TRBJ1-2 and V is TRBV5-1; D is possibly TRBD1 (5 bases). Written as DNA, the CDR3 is TGCGCCAGCAGCCCATCACCCAGGGTAGGCTATGGCTACACCTTC. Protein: CASSPSPRVGYGYTF.